The following is a T cell receptor beta chain sequence with its context. There are 16 residues in the CDR3. V was trimmed by 2 bases and J by 0 bases, leaving 12 bases between them. CDR1 and CDR2 from the germline V gene are ENHRY and SYGVKD. The data are from a study of blood T cell repertoires in COVID-19. Background on the study: In each case, the material was cDNA or gDNA derived from T cells, B-cell-depleted T cells, or PBMCs.

Produced via immunoSEQ multiplex PCR; TCRdb's table is partial and in-frame only. The repertoire includes 95,000 to 150,000 clones, just over 85% of them detected once, and 0.7% to 0.9% sits in the top ten. Sequencing was performed on peripheral blood. The source is a woman aged 50 to 65 with active or convalescent COVID-19. The chain employs TRBV10-3 and TRBJ2-3; perhaps TRBD1 as D (5 bases). The CDR3 DNA is TGTGCCATCAGTGAGGGAAGGGGCGGTAGCACAGATACGCAGTATTTT. Its protein product is CAISEGRGGSTDTQYF.